The entry below gives a single T cell receptor beta chain sequence along with its context. The antigen remains unidentified. The data were obtained in a study of lymphopenia after photon versus proton radiotherapy. Whole-study findings and limits: Proton therapy kept repertoires fairly stable, unlike photons, which gained effector/memory cells. After the lymphocyte nadir, photon-treated repertoires showed oligoclonal expansion, especially of CD8+ Temra cells. Authors raise, but do not show, better survival with proton therapy.

This CDR3 is built from 12 residues. The V gene end was trimmed by 8 bases and the J gene end by 3 bases; junction bases not matched to a gene: 2. Per the germline V gene, CDR1 is MNHNS and CDR2 is SASEGT. Sequencing used immunoSEQ multiplex PCR; TCRdb keeps in-frame clones, though not all of them. Of some 41,000 clones listed, just over 85% are singletons. The clonotype comes from a woman in her 70s with pancreatic cancer. Some clones in this sample may be carry-over from other donors' samples. This material consisted of peripheral blood, taken from a patient treated with proton-based radiotherapy. The rearrangement uses TRBV6-1 and TRBJ2-7, with TRBD1 matching 9 bases. CDR3 DNA sequence: TGTGCCAGCGCGGACAGGGGCTACGAGCAGTACTTC. Translation: CASADRGYEQYF.